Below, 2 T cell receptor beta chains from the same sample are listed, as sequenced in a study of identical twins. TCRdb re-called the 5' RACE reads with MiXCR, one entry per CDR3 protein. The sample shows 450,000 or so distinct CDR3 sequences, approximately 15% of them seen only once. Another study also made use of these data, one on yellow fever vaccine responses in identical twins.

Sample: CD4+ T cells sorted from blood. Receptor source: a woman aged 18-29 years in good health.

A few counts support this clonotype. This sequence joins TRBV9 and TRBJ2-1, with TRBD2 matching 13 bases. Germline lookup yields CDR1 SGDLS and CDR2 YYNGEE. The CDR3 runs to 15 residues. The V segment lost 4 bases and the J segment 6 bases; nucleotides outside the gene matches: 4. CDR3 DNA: TGTGCCAGCAGCACACGGACTAGCGGGGGCAATGAGCAGTTCTTC. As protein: CASSTRTSGGNEQFF.

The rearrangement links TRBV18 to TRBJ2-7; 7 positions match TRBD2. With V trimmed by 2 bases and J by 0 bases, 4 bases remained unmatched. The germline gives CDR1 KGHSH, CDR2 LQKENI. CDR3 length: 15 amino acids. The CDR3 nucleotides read TGTGCCAGCTCACCATTAGCGGGCAACTCCTACGAGCAGTACTTC. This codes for CASSPLAGNSYEQYF.